These 8 T cell receptor beta chains came from one sample sequenced in a study of OX40 agonist ivuxolimab in advanced cancers. Sequencing was performed with immunoSEQ multiplex PCR; in TCRdb, only in-frame clones are kept and a portion is missing. Of about 72,000 clones listed, around 90% were seen once; the top ten hold 0.95% to 1.3%. The specimen was CD4+ or CD8+ T cells sorted from blood, collected in a trial of the OX40 agonist ivuxolimab. The receptors come from an adult with an advanced solid tumor such as melanoma, head and neck, liver or kidney cancer.

The rearrangement links TRBV19 to TRBJ1-5; 10 bases agree with TRBD1. CDR3 length equals 14 residues. From germline, CDR1 is LNHDA and CDR2 SQIVND (reference sequence). V dropped 7 bases and J dropped 6; count of bases not matched to a gene: 6. CDR3 in DNA: TGTGCCAGTAACTGGGACAGGGGTGTTCAGCCCCAGCATTTT. This sequence encodes CASNWDRGVQPQHF.

The chain couples TRBV28 to TRBJ2-3, with D unresolved. Germline CDR1 is MDHEN and CDR2 is SYDVKM. Between the trimmed V and J ends, which lost 6 bases and 0 bases, there was a span of 4 bases. This CDR3 contains 12 residues. The CDR3 sequence: CASSYSTDTQYF. In nucleotides, the CDR3 is TGTGCCAGCAGCTATAGCACAGATACGCAGTATTTT.

The chain combines TRBV7-2 with TRBJ2-7; D call uncertain. The CDR3 contains 14 residues. CDR1 and CDR2 from the germline V gene are SGHTA and FQGNSA. V lost 4 bases, J lost 9 bases, and 19 bases lay in between. CDR3 region: CASSSRTEHTWQYF. DNA of the CDR3: TGTGCCAGCAGCTCCAGAACAGAGCATACATGGCAGTACTTC.

This chain links TRBV5-1 with TRBJ2-3; a weak D match, TRBD2 (6 bases). The CDR3 sequence is 15 residues long. Germline CDR1 reads SGHRS; CDR2 reads YFSETQ. Deletions cut 0 bases from V and 6 bases from J, with 14 bases between. The CDR3 reads CASSLVPSALDTQYF. CDR3 DNA: TGCGCCAGCAGCTTGGTTCCTAGCGCGCTGGATACGCAGTATTTT.

The chain is built from TRBV28 and TRBJ1-4; D not resolved. This CDR3 comprises 12 residues. In germline, CDR1 is MDHEN, CDR2 SYDVKM. The V end lost 7 bases, the J end lost 10 bases, and 13 bases lay between the germline ends. In nucleotides, the CDR3 is TGTGCCAGCACCAATCCGGGTGGAAAACTGTTTTTT. Translation: CASTNPGGKLFF.

V usage is TRBV5-1 and J usage is TRBJ2-1; 10 bases align to TRBD2. V shed 4 bases and J 7 bases; nucleotides not matched to a gene: 5. The CDR3 sequence is 14 residues long. The germline gives CDR1 SGHRS, CDR2 YFSETQ. The CDR3 spells CASSGWTSGNEQFF. The DNA for the CDR3 is TGCGCCAGCAGCGGATGGACTAGCGGTAATGAGCAGTTCTTC.

The rearrangement joins TRBV11-3 to TRBJ2-1; 7 nucleotides line up with TRBD2. The CDR3 is made up of 16 amino acids. Unmatched junction bases numbered 5, after V lost 3 bases and J lost 0 bases. Germline loops: CDR1 SGHNT, CDR2 YENEEA. The CDR3, as DNA: TGTGCCAGCAGCTTGGGCGGGAGCTCCTCCTACAATGAGCAGTTCTTC. It translates to CASSLGGSSSYNEQFF.

The rearrangement joins TRBV6-1 to TRBJ1-5; TRBD1 might be the D (5 bases). The V and J ends lost 6 bases and 8 bases respectively, with 14 bases between them. CDR1 and CDR2 (germline): MNHNS, SASEGT. The CDR3 contains 13 residues. CDR3 coding DNA: TGTGCCAGCAGAAACATTATAGGGGAGCCCCAGCATTTT. This sequence encodes CASRNIIGEPQHF.